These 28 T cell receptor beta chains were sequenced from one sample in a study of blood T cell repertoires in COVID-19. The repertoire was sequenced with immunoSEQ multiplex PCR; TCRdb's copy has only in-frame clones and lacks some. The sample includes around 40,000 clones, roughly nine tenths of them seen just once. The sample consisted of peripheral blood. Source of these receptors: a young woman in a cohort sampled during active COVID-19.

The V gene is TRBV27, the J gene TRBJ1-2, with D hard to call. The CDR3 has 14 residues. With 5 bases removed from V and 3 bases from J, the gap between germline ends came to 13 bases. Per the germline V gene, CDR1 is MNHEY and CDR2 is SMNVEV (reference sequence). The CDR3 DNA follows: TGTGCCAGCAGTCCAAGGACTGCTGACTATGGCTACACCTTC. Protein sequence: CASSPRTADYGYTF.

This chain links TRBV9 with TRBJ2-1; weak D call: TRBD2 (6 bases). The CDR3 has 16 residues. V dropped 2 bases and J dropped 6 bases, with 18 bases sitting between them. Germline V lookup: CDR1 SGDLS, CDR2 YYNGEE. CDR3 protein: CASSVEGTYIGNEQFF. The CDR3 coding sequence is TGTGCCAGCAGCGTTGAAGGGACTTATATAGGCAATGAGCAGTTCTTC.

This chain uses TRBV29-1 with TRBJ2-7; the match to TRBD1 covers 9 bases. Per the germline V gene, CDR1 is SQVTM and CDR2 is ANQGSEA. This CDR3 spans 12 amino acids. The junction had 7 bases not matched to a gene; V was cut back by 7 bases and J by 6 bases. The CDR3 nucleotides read TGCAGCGGCTACGGGACAGGGCGCGAGCAGTACTTC. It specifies CSGYGTGREQYF.

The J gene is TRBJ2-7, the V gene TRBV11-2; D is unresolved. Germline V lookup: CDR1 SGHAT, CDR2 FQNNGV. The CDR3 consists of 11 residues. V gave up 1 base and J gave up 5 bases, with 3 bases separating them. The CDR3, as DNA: TGTGCCAGCAGCTTAGTAAACGAGCAGTACTTC. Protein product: CASSLVNEQYF.

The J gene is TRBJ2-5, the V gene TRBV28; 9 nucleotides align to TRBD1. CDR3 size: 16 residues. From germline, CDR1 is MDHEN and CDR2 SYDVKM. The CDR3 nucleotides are TGTGCTACTGCGAACACAGGGGGCCTCCCACAAGAGACCCAGTACTTC. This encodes CATANTGGLPQETQYF.

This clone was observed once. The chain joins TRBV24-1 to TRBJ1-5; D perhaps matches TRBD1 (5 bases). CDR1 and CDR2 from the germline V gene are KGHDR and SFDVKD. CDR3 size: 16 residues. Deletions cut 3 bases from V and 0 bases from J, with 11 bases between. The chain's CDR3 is CATSDGAAYSNQPQHF. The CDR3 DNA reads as TGTGCCACCAGTGATGGGGCAGCTTATAGCAATCAGCCCCAGCATTTT.

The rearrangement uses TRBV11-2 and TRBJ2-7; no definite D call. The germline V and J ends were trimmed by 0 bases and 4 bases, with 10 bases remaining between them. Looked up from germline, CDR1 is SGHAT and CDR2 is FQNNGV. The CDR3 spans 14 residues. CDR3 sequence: CASSLDQRRYEQYF. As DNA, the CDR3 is TGTGCCAGCAGCTTAGACCAGCGCCGATACGAGCAGTACTTC.

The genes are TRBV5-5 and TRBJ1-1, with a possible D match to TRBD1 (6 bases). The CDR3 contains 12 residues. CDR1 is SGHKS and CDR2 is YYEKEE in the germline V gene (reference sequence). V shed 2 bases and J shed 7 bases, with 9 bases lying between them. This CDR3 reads CASSLTGSEAFF. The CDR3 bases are TGTGCCAGCAGCTTAACAGGGAGTGAAGCTTTCTTT.

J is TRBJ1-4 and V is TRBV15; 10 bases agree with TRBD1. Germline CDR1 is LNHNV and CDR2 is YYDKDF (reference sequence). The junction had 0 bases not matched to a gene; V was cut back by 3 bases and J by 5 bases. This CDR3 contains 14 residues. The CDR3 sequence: CATSRGQGNEKLFF. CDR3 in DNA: TGTGCCACCAGCAGGGGACAGGGGAATGAAAAACTGTTTTTT.

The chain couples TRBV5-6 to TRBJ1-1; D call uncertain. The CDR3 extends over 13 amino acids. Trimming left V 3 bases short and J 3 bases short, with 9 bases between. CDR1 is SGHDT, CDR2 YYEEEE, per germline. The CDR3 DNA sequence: TGTGCCAGCAGCTCGAGTTGGTACACTGAAGCTTTCTTT. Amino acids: CASSSSWYTEAFF.

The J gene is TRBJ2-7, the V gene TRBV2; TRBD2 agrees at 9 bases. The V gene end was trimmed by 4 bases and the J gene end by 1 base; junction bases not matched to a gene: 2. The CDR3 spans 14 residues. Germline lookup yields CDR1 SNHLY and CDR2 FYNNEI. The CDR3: CASSALAGSYEQYF. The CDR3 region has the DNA TGTGCCAGCAGTGCTCTAGCGGGGTCCTACGAGCAGTACTTC.

CDR3 sequence: CASTPRPRSLQETQYF. CDR3 coding DNA: TGTGCCAGCACCCCCCGCCCCCGGAGCCTCCAAGAGACCCAGTACTTC. The rearrangement links TRBV5-4 to TRBJ2-5; D is undetermined. The CDR3 consists of 16 residues. CDR1 and CDR2 from the germline V gene are SGHNT and YYREEE (reference sequence). The V end lost 6 bases, the J end lost 1 base, and 19 bases lay between the germline ends.

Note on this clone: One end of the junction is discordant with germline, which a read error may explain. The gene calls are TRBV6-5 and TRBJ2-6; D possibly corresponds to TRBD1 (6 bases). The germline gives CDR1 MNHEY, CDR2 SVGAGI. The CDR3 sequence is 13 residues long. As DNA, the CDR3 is TGTGCCAGCATTCCGGACAGTATATCCCTTCCGGCTTTC. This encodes CASIPDSISLPAF.

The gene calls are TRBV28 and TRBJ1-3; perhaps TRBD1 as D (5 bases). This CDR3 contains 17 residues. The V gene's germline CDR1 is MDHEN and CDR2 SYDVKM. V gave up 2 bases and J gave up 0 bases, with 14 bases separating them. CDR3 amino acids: CASSLGGGTFSGNTIYF. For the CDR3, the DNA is TGTGCCAGCAGTTTAGGGGGGGGTACGTTCTCTGGAAACACCATATATTTT.

The CDR3 is CATSRNLGATTGELFF. The CDR3 bases are TGTGCCACCAGCAGAAATCTGGGAGCTACCACCGGGGAGCTGTTTTTT. The chain combines TRBV15 with TRBJ2-2; tentatively, D is TRBD2 (5 bases). The length of the CDR3 is 16 residues. With 2 bases removed from V and 4 bases from J, the gap between germline ends came to 14 bases. In germline, CDR1 is LNHNV, CDR2 YYDKDF (reference sequence).

In DNA form, the CDR3 reads TGTGCCAGCAGCCAAGATGTCCTCACAGATACGCAGTATTTT. Translating gives CASSQDVLTDTQYF. The chain has TRBV14 and TRBJ2-3; D not resolved. V lost 0 bases and J lost 2, with 6 bases in between. Germline lookup yields CDR1 SGHDN and CDR2 FVKESK. This CDR3 has 14 amino acids.

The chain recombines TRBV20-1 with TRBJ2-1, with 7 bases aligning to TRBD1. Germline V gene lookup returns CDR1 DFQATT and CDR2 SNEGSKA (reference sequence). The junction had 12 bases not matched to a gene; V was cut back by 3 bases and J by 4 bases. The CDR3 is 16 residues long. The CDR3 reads CSASLGLGQRYNEQFF. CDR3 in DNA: TGCAGTGCTAGTCTAGGTTTGGGACAGAGATACAATGAGCAGTTCTTC.

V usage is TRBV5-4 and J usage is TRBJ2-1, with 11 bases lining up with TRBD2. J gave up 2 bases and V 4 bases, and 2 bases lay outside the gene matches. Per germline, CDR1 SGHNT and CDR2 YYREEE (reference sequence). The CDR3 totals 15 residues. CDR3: CASSRSGRAYNEQFF. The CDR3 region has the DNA TGTGCCAGCAGCCGTAGCGGGAGGGCCTACAATGAGCAGTTCTTC.

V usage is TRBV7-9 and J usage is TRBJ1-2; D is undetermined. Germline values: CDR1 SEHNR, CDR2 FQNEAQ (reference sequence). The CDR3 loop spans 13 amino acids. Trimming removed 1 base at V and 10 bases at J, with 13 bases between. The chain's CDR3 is CASSLEARPVYTF. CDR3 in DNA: TGTGCCAGCAGCTTAGAGGCCAGGCCCGTCTACACCTTC.

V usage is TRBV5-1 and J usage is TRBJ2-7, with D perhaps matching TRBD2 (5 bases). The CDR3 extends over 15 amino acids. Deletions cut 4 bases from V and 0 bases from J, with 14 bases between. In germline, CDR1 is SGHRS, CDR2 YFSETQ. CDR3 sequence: CASSPALGPSYEQYF. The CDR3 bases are TGCGCCAGCAGCCCGGCACTAGGTCCCTCCTACGAGCAGTACTTC.

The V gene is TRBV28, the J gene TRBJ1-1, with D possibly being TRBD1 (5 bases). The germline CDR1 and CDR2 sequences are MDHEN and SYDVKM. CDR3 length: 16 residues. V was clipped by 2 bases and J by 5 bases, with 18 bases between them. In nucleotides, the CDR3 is TGTGCCAGCAGTTTACCCGCCTTGGGGGAGGGGACTGAAGCTTTCTTT. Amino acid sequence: CASSLPALGEGTEAFF.

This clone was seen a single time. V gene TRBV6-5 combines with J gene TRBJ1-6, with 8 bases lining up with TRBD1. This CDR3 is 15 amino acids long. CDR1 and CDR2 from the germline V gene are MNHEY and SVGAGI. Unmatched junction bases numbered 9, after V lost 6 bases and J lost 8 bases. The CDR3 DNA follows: TGTGCCAGCAGCCTAGGGAGACAGGGGTATTCACCCCTCCACTTT. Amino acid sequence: CASSLGRQGYSPLHF.

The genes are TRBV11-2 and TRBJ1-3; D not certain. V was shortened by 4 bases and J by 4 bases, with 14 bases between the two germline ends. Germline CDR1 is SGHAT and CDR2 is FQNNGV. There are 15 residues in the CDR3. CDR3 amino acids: CASSSSTAGGNTIYF. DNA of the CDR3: TGTGCCAGCAGCTCCTCGACGGCGGGGGGAAACACCATATATTTT. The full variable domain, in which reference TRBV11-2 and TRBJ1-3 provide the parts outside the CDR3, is EAGVAQSPRYKIIEKRQSVAFWCNPISGHATLYWYQQILGQGPKLLIQFQNNGVVDDSQLPKDRFSAERLKGVDSTLKIQPAKLEDSAVYLCASSSSTAGGNTIYFGEGSWLTVV.

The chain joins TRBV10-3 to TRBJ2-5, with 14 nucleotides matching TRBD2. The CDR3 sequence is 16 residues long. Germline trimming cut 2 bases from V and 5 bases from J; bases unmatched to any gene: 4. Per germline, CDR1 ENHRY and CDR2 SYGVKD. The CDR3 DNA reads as TGTGCCATCAGTGAGCCCCGACTAGCGGGAGGGGAGACCCAGTACTTC. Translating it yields CAISEPRLAGGETQYF.

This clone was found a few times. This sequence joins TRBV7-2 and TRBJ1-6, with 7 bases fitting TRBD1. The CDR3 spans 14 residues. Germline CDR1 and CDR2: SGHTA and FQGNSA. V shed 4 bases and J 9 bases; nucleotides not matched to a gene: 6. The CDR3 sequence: CASSWDSGFSPLHF. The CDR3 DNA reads TGTGCCAGCAGCTGGGACAGCGGATTTTCACCCCTCCACTTT.

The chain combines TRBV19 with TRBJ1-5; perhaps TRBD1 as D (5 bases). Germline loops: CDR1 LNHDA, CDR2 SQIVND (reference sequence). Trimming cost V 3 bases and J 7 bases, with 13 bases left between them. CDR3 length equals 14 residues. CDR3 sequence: CASSIQGARQPQHF. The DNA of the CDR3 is TGTGCCAGTAGTATTCAGGGTGCACGGCAGCCCCAGCATTTT. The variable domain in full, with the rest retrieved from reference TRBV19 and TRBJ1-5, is DGGITQSPKYLFRKEGQNVTLSCEQNLNHDAMYWYRQDPGQGLRLIYYSQIVNDFQKGDIAEGYSVSREKKESFPLTVTSAQKNPTAFYLCASSIQGARQPQHFGDGTRLSIL.

DNA for the CDR3: TGCGCCAGCAGCGACGGGGGTAGTAATGAAAAACTGTTTTTT. Protein product: CASSDGGSNEKLFF. The J gene is TRBJ1-4, the V gene TRBV5-1, with D perhaps TRBD1 (5 bases). V lost 4 bases to trimming and J lost 4 bases, with 11 bases between them. Germline CDR1 is SGHRS and CDR2 is YFSETQ. CDR3 length: 14 amino acids. Combining the CDR3 with reference TRBV5-1 and TRBJ1-4 gives the whole variable domain KAGVTQTPRYLIKTRGQQVTLSCSPISGHRSVSWYQQTPGQGLQFLFEYFSETQRNKGNFPGRFSGRQFSNSRSEMNVSTLELGDSALYLCASSDGGSNEKLFFGSGTQLSVL.

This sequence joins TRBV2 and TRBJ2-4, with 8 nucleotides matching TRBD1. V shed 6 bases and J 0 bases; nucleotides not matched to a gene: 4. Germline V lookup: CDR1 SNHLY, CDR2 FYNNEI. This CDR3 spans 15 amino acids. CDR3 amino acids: CASRGDRLAKNIQYF. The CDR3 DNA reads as TGTGCCAGCAGAGGGGACAGGTTAGCCAAAAACATTCAGTACTTC.